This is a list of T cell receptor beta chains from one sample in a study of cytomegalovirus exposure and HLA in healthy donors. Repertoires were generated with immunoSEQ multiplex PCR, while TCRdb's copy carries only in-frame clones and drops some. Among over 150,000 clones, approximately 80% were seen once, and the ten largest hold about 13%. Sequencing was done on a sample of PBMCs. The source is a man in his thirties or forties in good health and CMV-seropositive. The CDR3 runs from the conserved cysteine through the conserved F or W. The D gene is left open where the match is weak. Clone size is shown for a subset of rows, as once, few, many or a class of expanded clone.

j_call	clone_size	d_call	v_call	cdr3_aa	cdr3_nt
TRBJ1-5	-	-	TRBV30	CAWPPGARLPQHF	TGTGCCTGGCCCCCAGGGGCTCGATTGCCCCAGCATTTT
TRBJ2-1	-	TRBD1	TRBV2	CATPGTGTWGLNNEQFF	TGTGCCACCCCCGGGACAGGGACTTGGGGACTGAACAATGAGCAGTTCTTC
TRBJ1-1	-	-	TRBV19	CASRDADRKQAFF	TGTGCCAGTAGGGATGCAGACAGGAAGCAAGCTTTCTTT
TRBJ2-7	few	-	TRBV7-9	CASSFRDKTYEQYF	TGTGCCAGCAGCTTTCGGGACAAGACTTACGAGCAGTACTTC
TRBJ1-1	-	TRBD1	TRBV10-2	CASSPDRVNTEAFF	TGCGCCAGCAGCCCGGACAGGGTGAACACTGAAGCTTTCTTT
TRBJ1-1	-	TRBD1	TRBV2	CASKSRGREAFF	TGTGCCAGCAAATCAAGGGGGCGAGAAGCTTTCTTT
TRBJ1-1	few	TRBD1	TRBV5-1	CASRGQGVQNTEAFF	TGCGCCAGCAGAGGACAGGGGGTCCAAAACACTGAAGCTTTCTTT
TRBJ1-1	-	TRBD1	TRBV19	CASSPETGPETEAFF	TGTGCCAGTAGTCCGGAGACAGGGCCCGAGACTGAAGCTTTCTTT
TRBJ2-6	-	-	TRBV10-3	CAISESPPTASGANVLTF	TGTGCCATCAGTGAATCCCCTCCGACAGCCTCTGGGGCCAACGTCCTGACTTTC
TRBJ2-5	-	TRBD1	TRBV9	CASTKGQGAGETQYF	TGTGCCAGCACCAAGGGACAGGGGGCGGGAGAGACCCAGTACTTC
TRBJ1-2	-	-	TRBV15	CATSRDSGRTNYGYTF	TGTGCCACCAGCAGAGATTCCGGGAGAACTAACTATGGCTACACCTTC
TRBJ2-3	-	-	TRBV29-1	CSVEEGGSDTQYF	TGCAGCGTTGAAGAAGGCGGATCAGATACGCAGTATTTT